The following is a T cell receptor beta chain sequence with its context. Antigen specificity is unknown. Deletions cut 0 bases from V and 6 bases from J, with 8 bases between. This CDR3 is built from 14 residues. Germline values: CDR1 LGHDT, CDR2 YNNKEL (reference sequence). Upon completion of 10 days in culture, CD4+ T cells were isolated. Each participant was administered two doses of either the BNT162b2 or the mRNA-1273 vaccine. The authors replaced half the medium with IL-2 medium on days 3 and 7. This specimen comes from a study of vaccination effects on CD4 cells after COVID-19. Study-wide results and caveats: The study dataset contains few convalescent patients and includes no early post-infection timepoints.

The protocol was immunoSEQ multiplex PCR, while the TCRdb copy is restricted to in-frame clones and leaves out a portion. The data show around 66,000 clones, with around 74% seen just once and about 2.2% held by the top ten. This chain joins TRBV3-1 (or the pseudogene TRBV3-2) and TRBJ2-2, with D tentatively TRBD1 or TRBD2 (6 bases each). The receptor's source is a human donor who received a COVID-19 vaccine. Material: CD4+ T cells from PBMCs cultured without peptide, obtained after COVID-19 vaccination. The DNA for the CDR3 is TGTGCCAGCAGCCAAGAGAGGGGGGCCGGGGAGCTGTTTTTT. Translation: CASSQERGAGELFF.